Below, one T cell receptor beta chain is given with its context. Authors' analysis steps: Counts of nucleated cells, estimated from reference gene primer amplification, were obtained. The data were produced by immunoSEQ multiplex PCR, yet TCRdb's version contains in-frame clones alone and is incomplete. V and J calls and clone size follow that table, whereas D and trimming were derived from the DNA. The profile shows approximately 400,000 clones, 70% to 90% of them singletons. These data are taken from a study of blood T cell repertoires in COVID-19. Overall study context: Both acute and convalescent COVID-19 samples were obtained from the United States, Italy and Spain. T cells, B-cell-depleted T cells, or PBMCs provided the cDNA or gDNA that served as material.

Source material: peripheral blood. The source is a man aged 35 to 55 with acute or convalescent COVID-19.

The CDR3 coding sequence is TGCAGTACATCCTTTTACAATGAGCAGTTCTTC. It yields the protein CSTSFYNEQFF. The V gene is TRBV20-1, the J gene TRBJ2-1; D call uncertain. Germline CDR1 is DFQATT and CDR2 is SNEGSKA (reference sequence). CDR3 length: 11 residues. The V end was cut by 8 bases, the J end by 4 bases, with 9 bases between.